One sample yielded the 23 T cell receptor beta chains listed below, sequenced in a study of blood T cells in healthy people across ages. A sample-barcoded 5' primer and a J-beta primer mix were used in a second PCR of roughly 6 to 11 cycles. In TCRdb, the 5' RACE reads were re-called with MiXCR into one record per CDR3 protein. Of about 1.6 million distinct CDR3 sequences in the sample, about 32% were seen once. Sequencing was done on a sample of blood. Source of these receptors: a woman aged 25 to 39 in good health.

This clonotype was picked up a small number of times. The chain has TRBV18 and TRBJ2-3; 8 nucleotides align to TRBD2. Germline CDR1 reads KGHSH; CDR2 reads LQKENI. The V gene end was trimmed by 4 bases and the J gene end by 5 bases; junction bases not matched to a gene: 5. This CDR3 is built from 14 residues. CDR3 bases: TGTGCCAGCTCACAGACTAGCGCCGAAGATACGCAGTATTTT. It translates to CASSQTSAEDTQYF.

The chain recombines TRBV20-1 with TRBJ1-5; D remains unclear. CDR3 length: 15 residues. Trimming shortened V by 3 bases and J by 4 bases, and 16 bases separated the two germline ends. Per the germline V gene, CDR1 is DFQATT and CDR2 is SNEGSKA (reference sequence). The CDR3 here is CSARPGGEMNQPQHF. CDR3 bases: TGCAGTGCTAGGCCGGGCGGGGAGATGAATCAGCCCCAGCATTTT.

This clonotype has just a few counts. The chain couples TRBV4-1 to TRBJ2-7, with 8 bases lining up with TRBD2. Germline CDR1 reads MGHRA; CDR2 reads YSYEKL. This CDR3 is 13 amino acids long. V lost 4 bases to trimming and J lost 5 bases; unmatched junction nucleotides: 4. As DNA, the CDR3 is TGCGCCAGCAGCCCCCGACTAGCGAACGAGCAGTACTTC. The encoded protein is CASSPRLANEQYF.

The J gene is TRBJ2-7, the V gene TRBV28; possibly TRBD2 for D (6 bases). CDR1 and CDR2 from the germline V gene are MDHEN and SYDVKM. V was shortened by 4 bases and J by 3 bases, with 16 bases between the two germline ends. The CDR3 runs 15 residues. This CDR3 reads CASSSPPRTNYEQYF. In nucleotides, the CDR3 is TGTGCCAGCAGTTCTCCCCCCCGGACTAACTACGAGCAGTACTTC. The full variable domain, with the rest looked up from reference TRBV28 and TRBJ2-7, is DVKVTQSSRYLVKRTGEKVFLECVQDMDHENMFWYRQDPGLGLRLIYFSYDVKMKEKGDIPEGYSVSREKKERFSLILESASTNQTSMYLCASSSPPRTNYEQYFGPGTRLTVT.

The chain employs TRBV30 and TRBJ2-1; maybe TRBD1 (5 bases). Trimming shortened V by 3 bases and J by 8 bases, and 14 bases separated the two germline ends. There are 13 residues in the CDR3. In germline, CDR1 is GTSNPN, CDR2 SVGIG (reference sequence). Written as DNA, the CDR3 is TGTGCCTGGAGCGGGCAGGGTCGCGATGAGCAGTTCTTC. Translation gives CAWSGQGRDEQFF. Looking up the rest from reference TRBV30 and TRBJ2-1 gives the full variable domain: SQTIHQWPATLVQPVGSPLSLECTVEGTSNPNLYWYRQAAGRGLQLLFYSVGIGQISSEVPQNLSASRPQDRQFILSSKKLLLSDSGFYLCAWSGQGRDEQFFGPGTRLTVL.

The gene calls are TRBV7-9 and TRBJ2-5, with 15 bases identical to TRBD2. The CDR3 consists of 19 residues. Germline V gene sequence: CDR1 SEHNR, CDR2 FQNEAQ (reference sequence). After removal of 4 bases from V and 0 bases from J, the junction contained 9 bases not matched to a gene. The CDR3 here is CASSSGLAGGLEDQETQYF. The CDR3 nucleotides are TGTGCCAGCAGCTCTGGACTAGCGGGGGGGCTTGAGGACCAAGAGACCCAGTACTTC.

This clonotype showed up just a few times. A much larger clone lies one base from this, so it may be a read error. The genes are TRBV29-1 and TRBJ2-7; D unresolved. Germline V CDR1 and CDR2: SQVTM, ANQGSEA. V was clipped by 6 bases and J by 3 bases, with 12 bases between them. The CDR3 length is 12 residues. The CDR3 loop is CSVETESYEQYF. Written as DNA, the CDR3 is TGCAGCGTAGAAACAGAGAGCTACGAGCAGTACTTC.

This clonotype was detected only once. V and J are TRBV24-1 and TRBJ2-5; TRBD1 matches at 8 bases. With 5 bases clipped from V and 2 bases from J, the junction kept 15 bases outside the gene matches. Germline-derived CDR1 and CDR2 are KGHDR and SFDVKD. The CDR3 contains 18 residues. The CDR3 nucleotides read TGTGCCACCAGTGCTCCTCCGGGACAGGCAAACCTTCAAGAGACCCAGTACTTC. Its translation: CATSAPPGQANLQETQYF.

The chain uses TRBV20-1 and TRBJ1-2; D possibly corresponds to TRBD1 (6 bases). V lost 0 bases and J 5 bases, leaving 16 bases between the germline ends. The CDR3 consists of 15 residues. The V gene's germline CDR1 is DFQATT and CDR2 SNEGSKA (reference sequence). CDR3 sequence reads: CSARDHRALGYGYTF. Here the CDR3 DNA reads TGCAGTGCTAGAGATCACAGGGCCTTGGGTTATGGCTACACCTTC.

This clonotype has more than one count but fewer than ten. The chain carries TRBV6-1 and TRBJ2-1; D unclear. The CDR3 has 12 amino acids. With 3 bases removed from V and 3 bases from J, the gap between germline ends came to 3 bases. Germline V gene data show CDR1 as MNHNS and CDR2 as SASEGT. CDR3 sequence (DNA): TGTGCCAGCAGTGAGAACTACAATGAGCAGTTCTTC. It yields the protein CASSENYNEQFF.

The rearrangement joins TRBV7-9 to TRBJ2-1; unclear D gene. The CDR3 sequence is 18 residues long. CDR1 and CDR2 (germline): SEHNR, FQNEAQ (reference sequence). V was cut by 5 bases and J by 0 bases, with 20 bases left in between. CDR3 DNA: TGTGCCAGCAGCCCTGACGGATGGAGCGCTAGCTCCTACAATGAGCAGTTCTTC. Translating it yields CASSPDGWSASSYNEQFF.

As to this clonotype: A read error may account for a junction end that differs from germline. The CDR3 protein is CANSSLGGEGTDTQYF. CDR3 coding DNA: TGCGCCAACAGCTCCTTGGGGGGGGAAGGAACAGATACGCAGTATTTT. V usage is TRBV5-1 and J usage is TRBJ2-3, with 7 bases identical to TRBD2. Germline-derived CDR1 and CDR2 are SGHRS and YFSETQ. This CDR3 contains 16 residues.

The chain couples TRBV12-3 or TRBV12-4 to TRBJ1-1, with 7 bases aligning to TRBD1. The CDR3 is made up of 13 amino acids. With 4 bases clipped from V and 5 bases from J, the junction kept 4 bases outside the gene matches. The CDR3 coding sequence is TGTGCCAGCAGTTCTACAGGGGTGACTGAAGCTTTCTTT. Translated, it gives CASSSTGVTEAFF.

This clonotype appeared a few times. The chain carries TRBV20-1 and TRBJ1-5; 8 nucleotides agree with TRBD1. This CDR3 has 13 residues. CDR1 DFQATT and CDR2 SNEGSKA come from the germline V gene (reference sequence). The V gene end was trimmed by 5 bases and the J gene end by 4 bases; junction bases not matched to a gene: 4. Here the CDR3 DNA reads TGCAGTGCTGGGACAGGTTATAATCAGCCCCAGCATTTT. As protein: CSAGTGYNQPQHF.

In this sample, this clonotype turned up a few times. The chain uses TRBV3-1 and TRBJ2-7; 14 nucleotides agree with TRBD2. Per germline, CDR1 LGHDT and CDR2 YNNKEL (reference sequence). J gave up 10 bases and V 5 bases, and 4 bases lay outside the gene matches. CDR3 length: 13 residues. The CDR3 DNA is TGTGCCAGCAGCATGACTAGCGGGAGGGCTCAGTACTTC. It codes for CASSMTSGRAQYF.

This clonotype was counted ten times or more. V and J are TRBV25-1 and TRBJ1-1; D is unresolved. V gave up 4 bases and J gave up 10 bases, with 16 bases separating them. Germline CDR1 and CDR2: MGHDK and SYGVNS. The CDR3 consists of 13 residues. CDR3 protein: CASSATRSEGAFF. CDR3 coding DNA: TGTGCCAGCAGTGCCACTAGGTCAGAAGGAGCTTTCTTT.

This clonotype was found a few times. The rearrangement joins TRBV27 to TRBJ1-1; the D gene is possibly TRBD1 (6 bases). CDR1 MNHEY and CDR2 SMNVEV come from the germline V gene (reference sequence). Trimming removed 0 bases at V and 3 bases at J, with 11 bases between. The CDR3 runs to 15 residues. Here the CDR3 reads CASSLSGGVDTEAFF. The CDR3 DNA sequence: TGTGCCAGCAGTTTATCCGGGGGCGTTGACACTGAAGCTTTCTTT.

This chain joins TRBV2 and TRBJ1-1; no reliable D call. Deletions cut 0 bases from V and 3 bases from J, with 14 bases between. The CDR3 is 16 amino acids. Germline V gene sequence: CDR1 SNHLY, CDR2 FYNNEI. In nucleotides, the CDR3 is TGTGCCAGCAGTGAAGCGCCCGCGTCGTGGGACACTGAAGCTTTCTTT. Translating it yields CASSEAPASWDTEAFF.

This chain connects TRBV5-1 to TRBJ2-1; weak D call: TRBD2 (5 bases). Per germline, CDR1 SGHRS and CDR2 YFSETQ. V lost 4 bases, J lost 3 bases, and 11 bases lay in between. CDR3 length: 14 amino acids. CDR3 nucleotide sequence: TGCGCCAGCAGCACCCAGGACTTCTACAATGAGCAGTTCTTC. This translates into CASSTQDFYNEQFF.

The genes are TRBV11-1 and TRBJ2-3; D is undetermined. CDR1 and CDR2 (germline): SGHAT, FQDESV (reference sequence). The length of the CDR3 is 12 residues. Deletions cut 6 bases from V and 6 bases from J, with 10 bases between. In nucleotides, the CDR3 is TGTGCCAGCAGTTCCAACTGGGATACGCAGTATTTT. Translation: CASSSNWDTQYF.

J is TRBJ2-7 and V is TRBV20-1, with D perhaps TRBD1 (6 bases). CDR1 and CDR2 (germline): DFQATT, SNEGSKA (reference sequence). V shed 0 bases and J shed 7 bases, with 13 bases lying between them. CDR3 length: 13 amino acids. Here the CDR3 DNA reads TGCAGTGCTAGAGATGGGGGCGAGGGGGAGCAGTACTTC. The encoded protein is CSARDGGEGEQYF.

This clonotype was seen a few times. The chain carries TRBV5-1 and TRBJ2-2, with TRBD1 matching 9 bases. From germline, CDR1 is SGHRS and CDR2 YFSETQ. V lost 6 bases, J lost 4 bases, and 10 bases stayed unmatched. This CDR3 region has 16 residues. The CDR3 spells CASTRTGDTSTGELFF. CDR3 coding DNA: TGCGCCAGCACCCGGACAGGGGACACGAGCACCGGGGAGCTGTTTTTT.

In its sample, this clonotype was seen a few times. The chain uses TRBV4-1 and TRBJ2-7; 7 bases map to TRBD1. The CDR3 extends over 16 amino acids. V lost 0 bases, J lost 2 bases, and 7 bases stayed unmatched. Germline lookup yields CDR1 MGHRA and CDR2 YSYEKL. CDR3 DNA sequence: TGCGCCAGCAGCCAAGAGTTGACAGGGTTCACCTACGAGCAGTACTTC. Residues: CASSQELTGFTYEQYF.